The 23 T cell receptor beta chains listed next were all sequenced from one sample in a study of blood T cell repertoires in COVID-19. Assay: immunoSEQ multiplex PCR; the TCRdb copy retains only in-frame clones and omits some. Seen here are roughly 280,000 clones, roughly nine tenths observed once, and the top ten hold 3.6%. The specimen was peripheral blood. The receptors come from a man between 18 and 29 years old with active or convalescent COVID-19.

The chain couples TRBV19 to TRBJ1-2; tentative D call: TRBD1 (5 bases). The germline gives CDR1 LNHDA, CDR2 SQIVND (reference sequence). The CDR3 runs 15 residues. Trimming stripped 3 bases from V and 4 bases from J, with 15 bases between. CDR3 amino acids: CASSMKPQGGYGYTF. CDR3 nucleotides: TGTGCCAGTAGTATGAAGCCCCAGGGAGGCTATGGCTACACCTTC.

The gene calls are TRBV11-2 and TRBJ2-5; TRBD1 agrees at 8 bases. Germline loops: CDR1 SGHAT, CDR2 FQNNGV. This CDR3 contains 17 residues. J was trimmed by 0 bases and V by 0 bases; bases with no gene match: 6. CDR3 DNA sequence: TGTGCCAGCAGCTTAGATCTTTGGGACAGGTACCAAGAGACCCAGTACTTC. It yields the protein CASSLDLWDRYQETQYF.

V is TRBV5-1 and J is TRBJ2-1, with TRBD1 matching 7 bases. The CDR3 contains 15 residues. With V trimmed by 4 bases and J by 2 bases, 6 bases remained unmatched. Germline V gene sequence: CDR1 SGHRS, CDR2 YFSETQ. The CDR3 DNA sequence: TGCGCCAGCAGCCTCGGGACAGAGACCTACAATGAGCAGTTCTTC. Its protein product is CASSLGTETYNEQFF.

This clone is a singleton in its sample. The V call is TRBV6-5, the J call TRBJ2-7, with 10 bases lining up with TRBD1. V lost 6 bases and J lost 7; bases outside the gene matches: 9. Per germline, CDR1 MNHEY and CDR2 SVGAGI. The CDR3 is made up of 14 amino acids. CDR3 sequence: CASRVETGGGEQYF. As DNA, the CDR3 is TGTGCCAGCAGGGTTGAGACAGGGGGCGGTGAGCAGTACTTC.

The gene calls are TRBV10-2 and TRBJ1-1; 7 nucleotides match TRBD1. Trimming took 6 bases from V and 11 from J; bases not matched to a gene: 15. CDR1 WSHSY and CDR2 SAAADI come from the germline V gene. The CDR3 runs to 14 residues. The CDR3 protein is CASRAPDRLGEAFF. The CDR3 DNA reads TGCGCCAGCAGAGCCCCGGACAGGCTGGGGGAGGCTTTCTTT.

The chain combines TRBV9 with TRBJ1-1; 7 bases align to TRBD1. Germline V gives CDR1 SGDLS, CDR2 YYNGEE. V was clipped by 5 bases and J by 4 bases; unmatched bases: 5. The CDR3 covers 13 residues. CDR3: CASSDRVGTEAFF. The CDR3, as DNA: TGTGCCAGCAGTGACAGGGTGGGCACTGAAGCTTTCTTT.

The J gene is TRBJ1-5, the V gene TRBV6-2 or TRBV6-3; D remains unclear. Trimming cost V 3 bases and J 0 bases, with 12 bases left between them. Germline V gives CDR1 MNHEY, CDR2 SVGEGT. The CDR3 length is 16 residues. The chain's CDR3 is CASSYSQTPSNQPQHF. CDR3 coding DNA: TGTGCCAGCAGTTATTCCCAGACTCCTAGCAATCAGCCCCAGCATTTT.

The genes are TRBV21-1 and TRBJ1-2. TRBV21-1 is a pseudogene locus. The CDR3 length is 14 residues. The chain's CDR3 is CASSKSQGLRGYTF. The CDR3 DNA reads as TGTGCCAGCAGCAAAAGTCAGGGACTACGGGGCTACACCTTC.

This sequence joins TRBV28 and TRBJ2-3; D gene unclear. Germline V CDR1 and CDR2: MDHEN, SYDVKM. There are 14 residues in the CDR3. V gave up 7 bases and J gave up 2 bases, with 13 bases separating them. The CDR3 DNA reads TGTGCCAGCACTGCAGTTCCCTCCACAGATACGCAGTATTTT. Encoded protein: CASTAVPSTDTQYF.

The chain links TRBV9 to TRBJ2-1, with 10 nucleotides matching TRBD1. CDR1 is SGDLS, CDR2 YYNGEE, per germline. After removal of 0 bases from V and 7 bases from J, the junction contained 10 bases not matched to a gene. The CDR3 runs 17 residues. CDR3 amino acids: CASSVEEARTGGNEQFF. In DNA form, the CDR3 reads TGTGCCAGCAGCGTAGAGGAAGCCCGGACAGGGGGTAATGAGCAGTTCTTC.

This chain uses TRBV4-3 with TRBJ2-1; a possible D gene is TRBD2 (6 bases). CDR1 is LGHNA and CDR2 is YSLEER in the germline V gene. There are 16 residues in the CDR3. Trimming took 1 base from V and 4 from J, leaving 14 bases between them. The CDR3 here is CASSQGLSGVYNEQFF. CDR3 DNA sequence: TGCGCCAGCAGCCAAGGTCTTAGCGGAGTATACAATGAGCAGTTCTTC.

V and J are TRBV7-2 and TRBJ2-1; 11 positions agree with TRBD2. CDR1 SGHTA and CDR2 FQGNSA come from the germline V gene. V dropped 1 base and J dropped 5; count of bases not matched to a gene: 10. The CDR3 runs 18 residues. CDR3 nucleotides: TGTGCCAGCAGCTTAGTTGCCGTGAGACTAGCGGGGAACAATGAGCAGTTCTTC. Encoded protein: CASSLVAVRLAGNNEQFF. Variable domain in full (rest from reference TRBV7-2 and TRBJ2-1): GAGVSQSPSNKVTEKGKDVELRCDPISGHTALYWYRQSLGQGLEFLIYFQGNSAPDKSGLPSDRFSAERTGGSVSTLTIQRTQQEDSAVYLCASSLVAVRLAGNNEQFFGPGTRLTVL.

The chain links TRBV6-2 or TRBV6-3 to TRBJ2-7, with 13 bases lining up with TRBD2. This CDR3 is 16 amino acids long. Germline lookup yields CDR1 MNHEY and CDR2 SVGEGT. The V segment lost 4 bases and the J segment 7 bases; nucleotides outside the gene matches: 10. CDR3 nucleotides: TGTGCCAGCAGTTCGCGGACTAGCGGGAGTGTTTTTGAGCAGTACTTC. This codes for CASSSRTSGSVFEQYF.

This chain uses TRBV7-9 with TRBJ1-5; TRBD1 matches at 7 bases. CDR1 and CDR2 (germline): SEHNR, FQNEAQ (reference sequence). The CDR3 is made up of 14 amino acids. Trimming took 5 bases from V and 3 from J; bases not matched to a gene: 4. The CDR3 spells CASSRDSNNQPQHF. CDR3 sequence (DNA): TGTGCCAGCAGCCGGGACAGCAACAATCAGCCCCAGCATTTT.

The chain joins TRBV20-1 to TRBJ1-2; weak D call: TRBD1 (5 bases). Trimming removed 3 bases at V and 4 bases at J, with 21 bases between. CDR1 and CDR2 (germline): DFQATT, SNEGSKA (reference sequence). This CDR3 region has 16 residues. The CDR3 sequence: CSASPGLGTFGYGYTF. The CDR3 DNA follows: TGCAGTGCTAGTCCGGGACTGGGGACGTTTGGCTATGGCTACACCTTC.

V usage is TRBV24-1 and J usage is TRBJ2-3, with a weak D call TRBD2 (5 bases). The CDR3 loop spans 15 amino acids. The V and J ends lost 0 bases and 6 bases respectively, with 12 bases between them. Germline V gene sequence: CDR1 KGHDR, CDR2 SFDVKD. CDR3 amino acids: CATSDLGEGTDTQYF. Written as DNA, the CDR3 is TGTGCCACCAGTGATTTGGGCGAGGGTACGGATACGCAGTATTTT.

This clone came up once. This rearrangement joins TRBV11-2 to TRBJ1-2; no firm D call. CDR1 and CDR2 from the germline V gene are SGHAT and FQNNGV. The CDR3 is 14 residues long. Trimming pared 3 bases from V and 8 bases from J, leaving 16 bases between. The CDR3 loop reads CASSLEPYGEGYTF. In DNA, the CDR3 is TGTGCCAGCAGCTTGGAGCCTTACGGGGAAGGCTACACCTTC.

V usage is TRBV7-6 and J usage is TRBJ2-4, with 10 bases identical to TRBD1. There are 15 residues in the CDR3. Germline-derived CDR1 and CDR2 are SGHVS and FNYEAQ. The V segment lost 5 bases and the J segment 7 bases; nucleotides outside the gene matches: 8. The CDR3 DNA reads TGTGCCAGCAGCGCCCGGGGGGGACAGGGGAACATTCAGTACTTC. Amino acids: CASSARGGQGNIQYF.

The chain is built from TRBV5-1 and TRBJ2-7; 12 bases are a match to TRBD2. The CDR3 has 16 residues. V lost 4 bases, J lost 0 bases, and 5 bases stayed unmatched. The germline V gene encodes CDR1 SGHRS and CDR2 YFSETQ. CDR3 sequence (DNA): TGCGCCAGCAGCGTGTTGGGACTAGCGGGCTCCTACGAGCAGTACTTC. Protein sequence: CASSVLGLAGSYEQYF.

The V call is TRBV5-5, the J call TRBJ2-3; D unclear. The germline gives CDR1 SGHKS, CDR2 YYEKEE (reference sequence). V gave up 0 bases and J gave up 5 bases, with 10 bases separating them. The CDR3 has 14 residues. The CDR3 DNA reads as TGTGCCAGCAGCTTGGAACAGAAAAGAGATACGCAGTATTTT. It specifies CASSLEQKRDTQYF.

The CDR3 DNA reads TGTGCCAGCAGTTCGACAGGGGGCTATGGCTACACCTTC. As protein: CASSSTGGYGYTF. The chain is built from TRBV2 and TRBJ1-2; 9 bases map to TRBD1. Germline V gene data show CDR1 as SNHLY and CDR2 as FYNNEI. With 5 bases clipped from V and 4 bases from J, the junction kept 2 bases outside the gene matches. This CDR3 region has 13 residues.

This clone turned up a few times. The chain employs TRBV5-6 and TRBJ1-6; D remains ambiguous. CDR1 and CDR2 (germline): SGHDT, YYEEEE. This CDR3 has 16 residues. Trimming stripped 3 bases from V and 10 bases from J, with 20 bases between. CDR3 in DNA: TGTGCCAGCAGCTCTCGCTTGGAGGGTTTGAGGTCACCCCTCCACTTT. As protein: CASSSRLEGLRSPLHF. Full variable domain (outside the CDR3, taken from reference TRBV5-6 and TRBJ1-6): DAGVTQSPTHLIKTRGQQVTLRCSPKSGHDTVSWYQQALGQGPQFIFQYYEEEERQRGNFPDRFSGHQFPNYSSELNVNALLLGDSALYLCASSSRLEGLRSPLHFGNGTRLTVT.

This clone was counted between two and nine times. This sequence joins TRBV6-2 or TRBV6-3 and TRBJ1-2; D unresolved. The CDR3 totals 14 residues. The V end was cut by 3 bases, the J end by 4 bases, with 12 bases between. CDR1 and CDR2 from the germline V gene are MNHEY and SVGEGT. The CDR3 nucleotides are TGTGCCAGCAGTTATCGAGGGTCTTCCTATGGCTACACCTTC. Amino acids: CASSYRGSSYGYTF.